Sequencing of this T cell receptor beta chain was carried out in a study of beta chain features in type 1 diabetes. Looking at the study overall: The number of sorted cells examined across all samples was around 110 million. The study, taken as a whole, reports: It was not settled here whether HLA type affects TCRB rearrangement. VDJ junctions from patients with type 1 diabetes contained fewer insertions and more deletions.

The entirety of the isolated RNA underwent reverse transcription, so expressed TCRB transcripts were sequenced. Method: immunoSEQ multiplex PCR; TCRdb's copy keeps in-frame clones and lacks some. This table holds around 250,000 clones, about 71% found once. The CDR3 covers 11 residues. Looked up from germline, CDR1 is GTSNPN and CDR2 is SVGIG (reference sequence). Trimming left V 2 bases short and J 5 bases short, with 4 bases between. Worth noting for this clone: What it recognizes is unknown. Other nucleotide sequences in the sample specify the same CDR3.

Sorting based on CD45RO/CCR7/CD25/CD127/CD95/CD27 separated CD4+ naive, central memory, regulatory and stem cell-like memory cells. Sequencing input: naive CD4+ T cells from blood. This chain links TRBV30 with TRBJ2-1; no clear D gene. The sequence was obtained from a man aged 30 to 39 in good health. The CDR3, as DNA: TGTGCCTGGAGTCGGGACAATGAGCAGTTCTTC. The encoded protein is CAWSRDNEQFF.